One sample yielded the 28 T cell receptor beta chains listed below, sequenced in a study of blood T cell repertoires in COVID-19. Repertoires were generated with immunoSEQ multiplex PCR, while TCRdb's copy carries only in-frame clones and drops some. The sample gives about 50,000 clones, more than 80% of which show up once; roughly 2% is in the top ten. The sequencing sample was made of peripheral blood. These receptors were collected from a human donor in a cohort sampled during active COVID-19.

The V call is TRBV27, the J call TRBJ1-6; 7 positions match TRBD1. The CDR3 spans 15 residues. With V trimmed by 2 bases and J by 7 bases, 5 bases remained unmatched. Germline CDR1 reads MNHEY; CDR2 reads SMNVEV (reference sequence). The CDR3 DNA reads as TGTGCCAGCAGTTTAAGACAGGGTAGGAATTCACCCCTCCACTTT. It translates to CASSLRQGRNSPLHF.

The chain combines TRBV5-6 with TRBJ2-3; D unclear. Trimming took off 5 bases at V and 2 bases at J, with 18 bases between the two ends. Germline CDR1 and CDR2: SGHDT and YYEEEE. This CDR3 comprises 16 residues. CDR3 DNA: TGTGCCAGCAGAAATATGTTCGACGGGTACACAGATACGCAGTATTTT. Protein product: CASRNMFDGYTDTQYF.

This chain links TRBV2 with TRBJ1-2, with 8 nucleotides matching TRBD1. V shed 7 bases, J shed 5 bases, and the junction held 9 bases outside the gene matches. Germline V gene sequence: CDR1 SNHLY, CDR2 FYNNEI. The CDR3 is 14 residues long. The DNA of the CDR3 is TGTGCCAGCACCGAGGACAGGGATACTTATGGCTACACCTTC. It specifies CASTEDRDTYGYTF.

The chain recombines TRBV7-9 with TRBJ2-7; 7 bases line up with TRBD2. The CDR3 is 17 amino acids. Germline V gives CDR1 SEHNR, CDR2 FQNEAQ (reference sequence). After removal of 4 bases from V and 0 bases from J, the junction contained 12 bases not matched to a gene. CDR3 DNA: TGTGCCAGCAGCTCCCCTGGGGGGAGGGTGAGCTCCTACGAGCAGTACTTC. It specifies CASSSPGGRVSSYEQYF. The complete variable domain, with remaining parts taken from reference TRBV7-9 and TRBJ2-7, reads DTGVSQNPRHKITKRGQNVTFRCDPISEHNRLYWYRQTLGQGPEFLTYFQNEAQLEKSRLLSDRFSAERPKGSFSTLEIQRTEQGDSAMYLCASSSPGGRVSSYEQYFGPGTRLTVT.

V gene TRBV7-2 combines with J gene TRBJ2-2; D possibly corresponds to TRBD2 (7 bases). Per the germline V gene, CDR1 is SGHTA and CDR2 is FQGNSA. The CDR3 runs to 16 residues. V lost 3 bases and J lost 2, with 13 bases in between. The CDR3 nucleotides read TGTGCCAGCAGCTTTCCGTCGGGGGGCAACACCGGGGAGCTGTTTTTT. Residues: CASSFPSGGNTGELFF.

J is TRBJ2-2 and V is TRBV7-4, with D uncertain. Germline CDR1 and CDR2: SGHVT and SQSDAQ. V lost 2 bases, J lost 6 bases, and 4 bases lay in between. CDR3 size: 12 residues. The CDR3 DNA follows: TGTGCCAGCAGCTTAAGAGCCGGGGAGCTGTTTTTT. Translating it yields CASSLRAGELFF.

The chain uses TRBV3-1 (or the pseudogene TRBV3-2) and TRBJ2-3, with 10 bases matching TRBD2. The length of the CDR3 is 17 residues. With 4 bases clipped from V and 2 bases from J, the junction kept 9 bases outside the gene matches. Looked up from germline, CDR1 is LGHDT and CDR2 is YNNKEL (reference sequence). The CDR3, as DNA: TGTGCCAGCAGCCGCCGACTAGCGGGTGACAACACAGATACGCAGTATTTT. Translated: CASSRRLAGDNTDTQYF.

This clone came up once. This chain joins TRBV7-9 and TRBJ1-6; 8 positions match TRBD1. The germline V gene encodes CDR1 SEHNR and CDR2 FQNEAQ (reference sequence). The CDR3 totals 15 residues. V dropped 1 base and J dropped 9; count of bases not matched to a gene: 5. The CDR3 DNA follows: TGTGCCAGCAGCTTAGTCCAGGGGGCGCGTTCACCCCTCCACTTT. Translating it yields CASSLVQGARSPLHF.

The V gene is TRBV7-2, the J gene TRBJ1-5; 7 bases line up with TRBD1. The junction had 4 bases not matched to a gene; V was cut back by 2 bases and J by 6 bases. CDR1 is SGHTA and CDR2 is FQGNSA in the germline V gene. The length of the CDR3 is 14 residues. CDR3: CASSLSTGTQPQHF. The CDR3 DNA follows: TGTGCCAGCAGCTTATCGACAGGGACTCAGCCCCAGCATTTT.

This rearrangement joins TRBV4-2 to TRBJ1-2; 7 bases map to TRBD1. This CDR3 has 17 amino acids. The germline gives CDR1 LGHNA, CDR2 YNFKEQ. The V segment lost 4 bases and the J segment 2 bases; nucleotides outside the gene matches: 13. The DNA of the CDR3 is TGTGCCAGCAGCCCACCCAGCACCGCGGGACAGAACTATGGCTACACCTTC. Residues: CASSPPSTAGQNYGYTF.

V usage is TRBV30 and J usage is TRBJ1-3; a weak D match, TRBD1 (5 bases). Per germline, CDR1 GTSNPN and CDR2 SVGIG (reference sequence). This CDR3 is 14 amino acids long. Trimming removed 1 base from V and 0 bases from J, with 7 bases in between. CDR3 DNA sequence: TGTGCCTGGAGTGCAGGGATCTCTGGAAACACCATATATTTT. The encoded protein is CAWSAGISGNTIYF.

This clone turned up a few times. This sequence joins TRBV6-4 and TRBJ1-5, with D possibly TRBD1 on 5 matching bases. The CDR3 is 15 amino acids. V was cut by 3 bases and J by 6 bases, with 15 bases left in between. Germline V gene lookup returns CDR1 MRHNA and CDR2 SNTAGT. CDR3 in amino acids: CASSEQDGLIQPQHF. Here the CDR3 DNA reads TGTGCCAGCAGTGAACAGGACGGGCTAATTCAGCCCCAGCATTTT.

This clone came up a few times. The chain uses TRBV27 and TRBJ2-3, with 8 bases lining up with TRBD1. The V and J ends lost 7 bases and 8 bases, in that order; junction bases with no gene match: 8. This CDR3 has 13 residues. Germline V gene data show CDR1 as MNHEY and CDR2 as SMNVEV (reference sequence). CDR3 bases: TGTGCCAGCACACAGGGGGGAGTGGGTACGCAGTATTTT. It is translated as CASTQGGVGTQYF.

The genes are TRBV18 and TRBJ1-5; 9 nucleotides agree with TRBD1. CDR1 is KGHSH, CDR2 LQKENI, per germline. The CDR3 loop spans 15 amino acids. J lost 11 bases, V lost 6 bases, and 14 bases had no gene match. The CDR3 region has the DNA TGTGCCAGCTCGCTGGGGACAGGGCTCTCTTCAGCCCAGCATTTT. Translation gives CASSLGTGLSSAQHF.

This sequence joins TRBV7-8 and TRBJ1-1, with D possibly TRBD1 on 6 matching bases. CDR3 size: 14 residues. V was clipped by 5 bases and J by 1 base, with 11 bases between them. Germline V lookup: CDR1 SGHVS, CDR2 FQNEAQ. This CDR3 reads CASSRDRWNTEAFF. As DNA, the CDR3 is TGTGCCAGCAGCCGCGACAGGTGGAACACTGAAGCTTTCTTT.

On this clone: Within the sample, other DNA sequences also encode this same CDR3. The J gene is TRBJ2-5, the V gene TRBV27; D perhaps matches TRBD1 (6 bases). V was clipped by 0 bases and J by 4 bases, with 9 bases between them. Germline lookup yields CDR1 MNHEY and CDR2 SMNVEV (reference sequence). This CDR3 is built from 14 residues. The CDR3: CASSLSGGRETQYF. The CDR3 region has the DNA TGTGCCAGCAGTTTATCAGGGGGACGAGAGACCCAGTACTTC.

A single count supports this clone. V gene TRBV5-1 combines with J gene TRBJ2-7; 7 bases line up with TRBD1. Losses at the gene ends were 0 bases for V and 2 bases for J; bases not matched to a gene: 5. This CDR3 is 15 amino acids long. CDR1 and CDR2 from the germline V gene are SGHRS and YFSETQ. The CDR3 loop is CASSLAPGGTYEQYF. In DNA form, the CDR3 reads TGCGCCAGCAGCTTGGCCCCAGGGGGAACCTACGAGCAGTACTTC. Supplemented by reference TRBV5-1 and TRBJ2-7, the full variable domain reads KAGVTQTPRYLIKTRGQQVTLSCSPISGHRSVSWYQQTPGQGLQFLFEYFSETQRNKGNFPGRFSGRQFSNSRSEMNVSTLELGDSALYLCASSLAPGGTYEQYFGPGTRLTVT.

This clone appeared once. This chain links TRBV9 with TRBJ1-1; 10 nucleotides align to TRBD1. The CDR3 is 16 residues long. Per the germline V gene, CDR1 is SGDLS and CDR2 is YYNGEE. Unmatched junction bases numbered 9, after V lost 3 bases and J lost 4 bases. CDR3 sequence: CASSGSWDRGSTEAFF. In DNA, the CDR3 is TGTGCCAGCAGCGGTTCTTGGGACAGGGGTTCCACTGAAGCTTTCTTT.

The genes are TRBV12-2 and TRBJ2-7; the table's D gene call, TRBD2, was not cross checked with the DNA. TRBV12-2 is an annotated pseudogene. This CDR3 contains 12 residues. The CDR3 here is CVYGQRVYEQYF. Written as DNA, the CDR3 is TGTGTATATGGGCAGAGGGTCTACGAGCAGTACTTC.

The chain has TRBV5-6 and TRBJ2-7; the D gene is possibly TRBD1 (5 bases). With 5 bases removed from V and 3 bases from J, the gap between germline ends came to 9 bases. Looked up from germline, CDR1 is SGHDT and CDR2 is YYEEEE. This CDR3 is 12 amino acids long. The CDR3 is CASSRQLYEQYF. CDR3 in DNA: TGTGCCAGCAGTCGACAGCTCTACGAGCAGTACTTC. Variable domain in full (rest from reference TRBV5-6 and TRBJ2-7): DAGVTQSPTHLIKTRGQQVTLRCSPKSGHDTVSWYQQALGQGPQFIFQYYEEEERQRGNFPDRFSGHQFPNYSSELNVNALLLGDSALYLCASSRQLYEQYFGPGTRLTVT.

This chain links TRBV12-5 with TRBJ1-3; no definite D call. V shed 7 bases and J shed 0 bases, with 10 bases lying between them. Germline V gives CDR1 LGHNT, CDR2 FRNRAP. The CDR3 is made up of 14 amino acids. In DNA, the CDR3 is TGTGCTAGTGCCCTGGCCTCCTCTGGAAACACCATATATTTT. This codes for CASALASSGNTIYF.

The chain couples TRBV6-2 or TRBV6-3 to TRBJ2-3, with 12 bases fitting TRBD2. There are 16 residues in the CDR3. J was trimmed by 4 bases and V by 4 bases; bases with no gene match: 6. Germline V gene data show CDR1 as MNHEY and CDR2 as SVGEGT. The CDR3 loop is CASSSRLAGVSDTQYF. DNA of the CDR3: TGTGCCAGCAGTTCCCGACTAGCGGGAGTGTCAGATACGCAGTATTTT.

The V gene is TRBV20-1, the J gene TRBJ2-1, with 10 bases aligning to TRBD2. V shed 3 bases and J 6 bases; nucleotides not matched to a gene: 5. CDR1 and CDR2 from the germline V gene are DFQATT and SNEGSKA (reference sequence). The CDR3 is 14 amino acids. Here the CDR3 reads CSASPSGRGNEQFF. The DNA of the CDR3 is TGCAGTGCTAGTCCCAGCGGGAGGGGCAATGAGCAGTTCTTC.

The chain joins TRBV19 to TRBJ2-5; tentatively, D is TRBD1 (6 bases). Trimming cost V 5 bases and J 3 bases, with 10 bases left between them. There are 13 residues in the CDR3. The germline V gene encodes CDR1 LNHDA and CDR2 SQIVND (reference sequence). CDR3 in DNA: TGTGCCAGTAGTGTCTCAGGGGAAGAGACCCAGTACTTC. The encoded protein is CASSVSGEETQYF.

The CDR3 is CASRGQGAYEQYF. The CDR3 DNA sequence: TGTGCCAGCAGGGGACAGGGTGCCTACGAGCAGTACTTC. This sequence joins TRBV12-3 or TRBV12-4 and TRBJ2-7; 9 bases line up with TRBD1. This CDR3 comprises 13 residues. V was clipped by 6 bases and J by 2 bases; unmatched bases: 2.

This chain joins TRBV5-1 and TRBJ2-3; 11 positions agree with TRBD2. The germline CDR1 and CDR2 sequences are SGHRS and YFSETQ. Trimming took 3 bases from V and 0 from J; bases not matched to a gene: 3. The CDR3 runs to 16 residues. CDR3 protein: CASSSTSGVSTDTQYF. The CDR3 bases are TGCGCCAGCAGCTCGACTAGCGGGGTTAGCACAGATACGCAGTATTTT.

V is TRBV19 and J is TRBJ1-2, with 9 bases aligning to TRBD1. CDR1 is LNHDA and CDR2 is SQIVND in the germline V gene (reference sequence). Germline trimming cut 7 bases from V and 8 bases from J; bases unmatched to any gene: 8. CDR3 size: 13 residues. CDR3 coding DNA: TGTGCCAGTACCAATCGGACAGGGGAGGGCTACACCTTC. It yields the protein CASTNRTGEGYTF.

Comments on this clone: The sample holds other DNA sequences that translate to the same CDR3. V gene TRBV10-1 combines with J gene TRBJ1-6; TRBD1 is a possible D gene (6 bases). V was trimmed by 0 bases and J by 7 bases, leaving 10 bases between them. Germline CDR1 WNHNN, CDR2 SYGVQD (reference sequence). This CDR3 has 15 residues. In nucleotides, the CDR3 is TGCGCCAGCAGTGAGTCTCGGACAGAGAATTCACCCCTCCACTTT. Its protein is CASSESRTENSPLHF.